This is a list of T cell receptor beta chains from one sample in a study of graft-versus-host responses after intestinal transplantation. Antigen specificity for these receptors is unknown. The assay was immunoSEQ multiplex PCR, and TCRdb's table has in-frame clones only and misses some. The sample yields about 120,000 clones, 90% seen once. The specimen was unstimulated CD4+ T cells sorted from spleen or lymph node cells, collected before intestinal transplant. These receptors all stem from a human donor who received an intestinal transplant. Each CDR3 is given with its conserved first and last residue.

v_gene: TRBV6-5
len: 15
j_gene: TRBJ1-6
CDR3aa: CASRHNPGQTSPLHF

v_gene: TRBV9
len: 14
j_gene: TRBJ2-7
CDR3aa: CASSAAVQADEQYF

v_gene: TRBV5-1
len: 11
j_gene: TRBJ1-1
CDR3aa: CASSRGFTAFF

v_gene: TRBV5-1
len: 15
j_gene: TRBJ2-7
CDR3aa: CASSLGTGSSYEQYF

v_gene: TRBV4-1
len: 17
j_gene: TRBJ1-2
CDR3aa: CASSPHRPGQGAPGYTF

v_gene: TRBV10-2
len: 16
j_gene: TRBJ2-2
CDR3aa: CASRDSGTLNTGELFF

v_gene: TRBV19
len: 14
j_gene: TRBJ2-1
CDR3aa: CASSTSGSWGEQFF

v_gene: TRBV6-5
len: 12
j_gene: TRBJ2-1
CDR3aa: CASSGQGGEQFF

v_gene: TRBV7-2
len: 12
j_gene: TRBJ2-3
CDR3aa: CASSPQGDTQYF

v_gene: TRBV6-6
len: 16
j_gene: TRBJ2-2
CDR3aa: CASSYSRSQGPGELFF

v_gene: TRBV7-9
len: 16
j_gene: TRBJ2-7
CDR3aa: CASSPVPGTGAYEQYF

v_gene: TRBV4-3
len: 13
j_gene: TRBJ2-1
CDR3aa: CASSQVAYNEQFF

v_gene: TRBV28
len: 13
j_gene: TRBJ1-1
CDR3aa: CASSRGRSTEAFF

v_gene: TRBV19
len: 19
j_gene: TRBJ2-7
CDR3aa: CASSINQGLAGAVPNEQYF

v_gene: TRBV28
len: 18
j_gene: TRBJ2-5
CDR3aa: CASSLYYTGKSPQETQYF

v_gene: TRBV7-8
len: 12
j_gene: TRBJ1-2
CDR3aa: CASSLQNYGYTF

v_gene: TRBV19
len: 13
j_gene: TRBJ1-1
CDR3aa: CASSIVRGTEAFF

v_gene: TRBV27
len: 17
j_gene: TRBJ2-2
CDR3aa: CASSLARWRVETGELFF

v_gene: TRBV7-2
len: 13
j_gene: TRBJ1-6
CDR3aa: CASSPGFLRTLHF

v_gene: TRBV6-5
len: 14
j_gene: TRBJ1-1
CDR3aa: CASSYDLGGTEAFF

v_gene: TRBV5-1
len: 15
j_gene: TRBJ2-5
CDR3aa: CASRPASGSQETQYF

v_gene: TRBV28
len: 15
j_gene: TRBJ2-7
CDR3aa: CASSLPGTGFYEQYF

v_gene: TRBV27
len: 16
j_gene: TRBJ1-6
CDR3aa: CASSLTPGGRNSPLHF

v_gene: TRBV4-3
len: 19
j_gene: TRBJ1-5
CDR3aa: CASSPRSGQDHHSNQPQHF

v_gene: TRBV19
len: 15
j_gene: TRBJ2-7
CDR3aa: CASSVGDRGSYEQYF

v_gene: TRBV5-1
len: 17
j_gene: TRBJ2-7
CDR3aa: CASSRPLAELSSYEQYF

v_gene: TRBV5-1
len: 14
j_gene: TRBJ2-1
CDR3aa: CASSLVPGYNEQFF

v_gene: TRBV7-9
len: 14
j_gene: TRBJ2-5
CDR3aa: CASSLGQPGITQYF

v_gene: TRBV10-3
len: 12
j_gene: TRBJ1-2
CDR3aa: CAISGGGYGYTF

v_gene: TRBV4-3
len: 15
j_gene: TRBJ2-7
CDR3aa: CASSRTTGSSYEQYF

v_gene: TRBV27
len: 14
j_gene: TRBJ1-2
CDR3aa: CASSLDIANYGYTF

v_gene: TRBV4-1
len: 14
j_gene: TRBJ2-2
CDR3aa: CASSQDLSAGELFF

v_gene: TRBV18
len: 13
j_gene: TRBJ1-2
CDR3aa: CASSPQGAYGYTF

v_gene: TRBV27
len: 15
j_gene: TRBJ2-1
CDR3aa: CASSPMRGGRNEQFF

v_gene: TRBV5-1
len: 14
j_gene: TRBJ2-7
CDR3aa: CASSLAGQVYEQYF

v_gene: TRBV18
len: 13
j_gene: TRBJ2-7
CDR3aa: CASSLSRTYEQYF

v_gene: TRBV2
len: 15
j_gene: TRBJ1-1
CDR3aa: CASSVGEGMNTEAFF

v_gene: TRBV30
len: 16
j_gene: TRBJ1-2
CDR3aa: CAWSVYRGQGNYGYTF

v_gene: TRBV25-1
len: 16
j_gene: TRBJ2-2
CDR3aa: CASSAARTGVAGELFF

v_gene: TRBV18
len: 15
j_gene: TRBJ2-1
CDR3aa: CASTTGTGGYNEQFF

v_gene: TRBV4-1
len: 15
j_gene: TRBJ2-3
CDR3aa: CASSRRTGGTDTQYF